These 18 T cell receptor beta chains came from one sample sequenced in a study of T cell responses to AZD1222 COVID-19 vaccine. TCRdb keeps only in-frame clones here, not all; method: immunoSEQ multiplex PCR. The sample has 90,000 to 100,000 clones; 88% are singletons. Source: peripheral blood, taken 28 days after the second AZD1222 dose. Every receptor here comes from an adult who received the AZD1222 COVID-19 vaccine.

This clone was observed a handful of times. The rearrangement uses TRBV7-3 and TRBJ1-1; D is uncertain. This CDR3 is 11 amino acids long. The germline CDR1 and CDR2 sequences are SGHTA and FQGTGA. V lost 4 bases to trimming and J lost 8 bases, with 8 bases between them. The DNA of the CDR3 is TGTGCCAGCAGCTCTGGTCTAGAAGCTTTCTTT. Encoded protein: CASSSGLEAFF.

This clone was observed a single time. J is TRBJ2-7 and V is TRBV5-5; D is perhaps TRBD1 or TRBD2 (5 bases each). This CDR3 region has 14 residues. V shed 2 bases and J shed 2 bases, with 11 bases lying between them. Germline values: CDR1 SGHKS, CDR2 YYEKEE (reference sequence). CDR3: CASSFEGSAYEQYF. CDR3 DNA sequence: TGTGCCAGCAGCTTCGAGGGGAGCGCCTACGAGCAGTACTTC.

The chain joins TRBV28 to TRBJ1-2, with no clear D. Germline V gene lookup returns CDR1 MDHEN and CDR2 SYDVKM. This CDR3 is 12 amino acids long. The ends were cut back, 8 bases at V and 5 bases at J, with 12 bases in the middle. CDR3: CASSVHGYGYTF. The CDR3 region has the DNA TGTGCCAGCTCGGTACATGGGTATGGCTACACCTTC.

V gene TRBV15 combines with J gene TRBJ1-2; 7 bases line up with TRBD1. The J segment lost 4 bases and the V segment lost 2 bases, leaving 7 bases of the junction unmatched. This CDR3 has 15 residues. Germline assignment: CDR1 LNHNV and CDR2 YYDKDF (reference sequence). The CDR3 nucleotides are TGTGCCACCAGCAGAATCCCGGGACAGAGCTATGGCTACACCTTC. Its translation is CATSRIPGQSYGYTF.

This rearrangement joins TRBV6-5 to TRBJ2-1, with 10 bases fitting TRBD2. This CDR3 spans 15 amino acids. CDR1 is MNHEY and CDR2 is SVGAGI in the germline V gene. V gave up 6 bases and J gave up 5 bases; unmatched junction bases: 7. The CDR3 nucleotides are TGTGCCAGCAGGCCACTAGCGGGGACTAACAATGAGCAGTTCTTC. It encodes CASRPLAGTNNEQFF.

The chain recombines TRBV27 with TRBJ1-2; 9 bases are a match to TRBD1. The V gene's germline CDR1 is MNHEY and CDR2 SMNVEV (reference sequence). The CDR3 is made up of 16 amino acids. Trimming cost V 4 bases and J 4 bases; bases outside gene matches: 10. This CDR3 is CASSSDRTGVSYGYTF. The DNA of the CDR3 is TGTGCCAGCAGTTCCGACCGGACAGGGGTGAGCTATGGCTACACCTTC.

This clone is a singleton in its sample. The rearrangement joins TRBV6-5 to TRBJ1-1; D remains unclear. Deletions cut 7 bases from V and 7 bases from J, with 16 bases between. The CDR3 sequence is 13 residues long. The V gene's germline CDR1 is MNHEY and CDR2 SVGAGI. CDR3 bases: TGTGCCAGCAACCTGGAGGTACGAGGTGAAGCTTTCTTT. This gives the protein CASNLEVRGEAFF.

The rearrangement links TRBV12-3 or TRBV12-4 to TRBJ2-2; D uncertain. V was cut by 2 bases and J by 1 base, with 2 bases left in between. The CDR3 contains 13 residues. As DNA, the CDR3 is TGTGCCAGCAGTTTAATGAACACCGGGGAGCTGTTTTTT. It yields the protein CASSLMNTGELFF.

V gene TRBV5-1 combines with J gene TRBJ2-7, with unresolved D. Per the germline V gene, CDR1 is SGHRS and CDR2 is YFSETQ. This CDR3 is built from 12 residues. V lost 0 bases to trimming and J lost 3 bases, with 4 bases between them. CDR3 sequence reads: CASSLDLYEQYF. The CDR3 nucleotides are TGCGCCAGCAGCTTGGATCTCTACGAGCAGTACTTC.

The gene calls are TRBV6-5 and TRBJ1-1; 9 bases fit TRBD1. This CDR3 contains 14 residues. V lost 5 bases and J lost 4; bases outside the gene matches: 5. Germline V CDR1 and CDR2: MNHEY, SVGAGI. The CDR3 region is CASSTGGVSTEAFF. The CDR3 DNA is TGTGCCAGCAGTACAGGGGGCGTTTCCACTGAAGCTTTCTTT.

Notes on this clone: A much larger clone is a single base away; this may be a read error. Other DNA sequences of this sample code for an identical CDR3. The chain combines TRBV28 with TRBJ2-7; D gene ambiguous. The germline V gene encodes CDR1 MDHEN and CDR2 SYDVKM. V was shortened by 2 bases and J by 2 bases, with 4 bases between the two germline ends. The CDR3 covers 12 residues. DNA for the CDR3: TGTGCCAGCAGTTTAACAGCCTACGAGCAGTACTTC. Residues: CASSLTAYEQYF.

About this clone itself: A read error may produce the germline difference seen at one junction end. This rearrangement joins TRBV7-9 to TRBJ1-4, with D perhaps matching TRBD1 (6 bases). This CDR3 region has 13 residues. Germline loops: CDR1 SEHNR, CDR2 FQNEAQ (reference sequence). CDR3 residues: CASSSPGQRVLLF. The CDR3 DNA is TGTGCCAGCAGCTCCCCAGGACAGCGGGTTTTACTTTTT.

This chain uses TRBV7-8 with TRBJ2-5, with D unresolved. V was shortened by 5 bases and J by 5 bases, with 9 bases between the two germline ends. Per the germline V gene, CDR1 is SGHVS and CDR2 is FQNEAQ. The CDR3 extends over 12 amino acids. The CDR3 spells CASSLVMETQYF. The CDR3, as DNA: TGTGCCAGCAGCCTAGTGATGGAGACCCAGTACTTC.

The chain uses TRBV3-1 (or the pseudogene TRBV3-2) and TRBJ2-5, with D maybe TRBD2 (5 bases). V gave up 1 base and J gave up 5 bases, with 14 bases separating them. In germline, CDR1 is LGHDT, CDR2 YNNKEL (reference sequence). This CDR3 contains 15 residues. The CDR3 DNA reads as TGTGCCAGCAGCCAAGGAGGTCGCGACTACGAGACCCAGTACTTC. Its translation: CASSQGGRDYETQYF.

The V and J genes are TRBV6-5 and TRBJ1-1; D is uncertain. The CDR3 totals 11 residues. Trimming pared 7 bases from V and 5 bases from J, leaving 8 bases between. Germline V gene lookup returns CDR1 MNHEY and CDR2 SVGAGI. The CDR3 nucleotides are TGTGCCAGCACCCGTGGGACTGAAGCTTTCTTT. Translating it yields CASTRGTEAFF.

V gene TRBV5-1 combines with J gene TRBJ1-3; 8 bases are shared with TRBD1. V dropped 7 bases and J dropped 0; count of bases not matched to a gene: 6. The CDR3 covers 15 residues. CDR1 is SGHRS, CDR2 YFSETQ, per germline. The CDR3: CASGSQGGSGNTIYF. CDR3 DNA sequence: TGCGCCAGCGGTTCACAGGGGGGCTCTGGAAACACCATATATTTT.

This clone was recorded once. The J gene is TRBJ2-7, the V gene TRBV19; D tentatively fits TRBD1 or TRBD2 (5 bases each). This CDR3 region has 17 residues. Trimming stripped 1 base from V and 2 bases from J, with 18 bases between. CDR1 and CDR2 from the germline V gene are LNHDA and SQIVND (reference sequence). CDR3 protein: CASSIGDGMTVAYEQYF. DNA for the CDR3: TGTGCCAGTAGTATAGGGGACGGGATGACAGTAGCCTACGAGCAGTACTTC.

Here the CDR3 DNA reads TGCGCCAGCAGCCATGACTGGCAGGGGCGCAATCAGCCCCAGCATTTT. This encodes CASSHDWQGRNQPQHF. This chain joins TRBV4-3 and TRBJ1-5; D perhaps matches TRBD1 (6 bases). The V gene's germline CDR1 is LGHNA and CDR2 YSLEER. V shed 3 bases and J shed 2 bases, with 14 bases lying between them. The CDR3 has 16 residues.